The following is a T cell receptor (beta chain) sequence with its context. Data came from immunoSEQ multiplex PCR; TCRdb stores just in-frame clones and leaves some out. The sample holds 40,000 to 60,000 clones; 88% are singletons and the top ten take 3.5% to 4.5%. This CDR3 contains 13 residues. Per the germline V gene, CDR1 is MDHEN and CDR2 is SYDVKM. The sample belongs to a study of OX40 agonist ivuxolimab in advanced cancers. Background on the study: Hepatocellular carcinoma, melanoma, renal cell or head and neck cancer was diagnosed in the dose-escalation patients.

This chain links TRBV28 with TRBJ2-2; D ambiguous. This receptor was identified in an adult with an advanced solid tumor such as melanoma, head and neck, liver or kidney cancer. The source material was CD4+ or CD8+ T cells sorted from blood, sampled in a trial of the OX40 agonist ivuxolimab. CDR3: CAGAGLDTGELFF. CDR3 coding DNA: TGTGCTGGAGCTGGTCTGGACACCGGGGAGCTGTTTTTT.